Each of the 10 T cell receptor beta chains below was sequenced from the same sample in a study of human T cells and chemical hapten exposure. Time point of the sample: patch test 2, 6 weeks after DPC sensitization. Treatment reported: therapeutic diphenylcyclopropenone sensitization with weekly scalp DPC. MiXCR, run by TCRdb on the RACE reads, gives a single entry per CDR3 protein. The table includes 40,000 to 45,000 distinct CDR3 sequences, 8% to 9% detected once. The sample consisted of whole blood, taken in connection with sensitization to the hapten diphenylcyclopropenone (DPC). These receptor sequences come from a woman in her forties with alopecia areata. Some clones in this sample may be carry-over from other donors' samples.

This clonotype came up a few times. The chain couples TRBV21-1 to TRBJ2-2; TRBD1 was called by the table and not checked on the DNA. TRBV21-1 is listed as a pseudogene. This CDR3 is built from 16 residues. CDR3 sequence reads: CASSKFSTGTTGELFF. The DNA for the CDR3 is TGTGCCAGCAGCAAATTCTCGACAGGGACCACCGGGGAGCTGTTTTTT.

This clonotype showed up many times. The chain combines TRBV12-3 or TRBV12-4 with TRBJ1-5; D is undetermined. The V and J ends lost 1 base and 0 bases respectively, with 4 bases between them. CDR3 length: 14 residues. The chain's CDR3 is CASSLEHSNQPQHF. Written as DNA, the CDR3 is TGTGCCAGCAGTTTAGAGCATAGCAATCAGCCCCAGCATTTT.

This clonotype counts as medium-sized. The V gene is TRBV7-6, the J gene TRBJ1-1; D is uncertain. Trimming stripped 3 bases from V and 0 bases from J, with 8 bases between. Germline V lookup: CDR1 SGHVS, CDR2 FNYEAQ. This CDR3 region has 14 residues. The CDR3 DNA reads TGTGCCAGCAGCTTGGATCACCTGAACACTGAAGCTTTCTTT. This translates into CASSLDHLNTEAFF.

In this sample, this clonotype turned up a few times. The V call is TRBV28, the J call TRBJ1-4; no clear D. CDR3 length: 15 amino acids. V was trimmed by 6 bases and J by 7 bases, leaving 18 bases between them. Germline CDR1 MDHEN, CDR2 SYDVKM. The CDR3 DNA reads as TGTGCCAGCAGGGTTTGGGCTGGGGTTGGTGAAAAACTGTTTTTT. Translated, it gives CASRVWAGVGEKLFF. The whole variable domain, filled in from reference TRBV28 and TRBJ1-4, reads DVKVTQSSRYLVKRTGEKVFLECVQDMDHENMFWYRQDPGLGLRLIYFSYDVKMKEKGDIPEGYSVSREKKERFSLILESASTNQTSMYLCASRVWAGVGEKLFFGSGTQLSVL.

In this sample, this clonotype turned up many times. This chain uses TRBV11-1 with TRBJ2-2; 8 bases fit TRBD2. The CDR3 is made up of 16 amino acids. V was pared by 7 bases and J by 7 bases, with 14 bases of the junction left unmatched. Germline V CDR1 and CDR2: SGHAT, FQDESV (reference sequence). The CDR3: CASTLNSGNGGGELFF. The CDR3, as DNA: TGTGCCAGCACCCTAAATAGCGGGAACGGCGGCGGGGAGCTGTTTTTT.

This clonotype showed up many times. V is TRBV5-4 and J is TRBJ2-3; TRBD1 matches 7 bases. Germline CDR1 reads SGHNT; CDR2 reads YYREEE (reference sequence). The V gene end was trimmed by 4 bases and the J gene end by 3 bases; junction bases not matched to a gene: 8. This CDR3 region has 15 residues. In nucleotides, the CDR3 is TGTGCCAGCAGCGCCAGACAGGGTCCGACAGATACGCAGTATTTT. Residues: CASSARQGPTDTQYF.

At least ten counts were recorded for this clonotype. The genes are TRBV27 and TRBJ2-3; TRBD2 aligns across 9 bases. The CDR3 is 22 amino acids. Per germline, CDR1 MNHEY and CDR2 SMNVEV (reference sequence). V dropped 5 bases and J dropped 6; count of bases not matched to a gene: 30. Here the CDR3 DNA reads TGTGCCAGCAGTCTACTCCGGGCCCGGGCGGGGGGGCTGAACTACAGTTGGGATACGCAGTATTTT. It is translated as CASSLLRARAGGLNYSWDTQYF.

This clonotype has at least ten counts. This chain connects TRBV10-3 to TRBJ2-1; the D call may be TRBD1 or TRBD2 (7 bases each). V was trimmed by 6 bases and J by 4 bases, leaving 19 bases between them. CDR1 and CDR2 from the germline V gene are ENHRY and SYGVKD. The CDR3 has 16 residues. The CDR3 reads CAISPGGRGLYNEQFF. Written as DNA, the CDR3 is TGTGCCATCAGCCCAGGGGGGCGGGGGCTTTACAATGAGCAGTTCTTC.

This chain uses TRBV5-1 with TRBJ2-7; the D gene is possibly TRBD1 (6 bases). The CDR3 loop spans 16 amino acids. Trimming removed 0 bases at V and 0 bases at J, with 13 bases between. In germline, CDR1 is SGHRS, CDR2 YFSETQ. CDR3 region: CASSLDGRGISYEQYF. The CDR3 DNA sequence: TGCGCCAGCAGCTTGGATGGCAGGGGTATCTCCTACGAGCAGTACTTC.

Here the CDR3 DNA reads TGCGCCAGCAGCTTGGTGACAGGGGCAGATACGCAGTATTTT. It specifies CASSLVTGADTQYF. The chain employs TRBV5-1 and TRBJ2-3, with 8 bases lining up with TRBD1. This CDR3 has 14 amino acids. Germline assignment: CDR1 SGHRS and CDR2 YFSETQ. V was pared by 0 bases and J by 4 bases, with 1 base of the junction left unmatched.